Listed below are T cell receptor beta chains from one sample, sequenced in a study of blood T cell repertoires in COVID-19. TCRdb keeps only in-frame clones here, not all; method: immunoSEQ multiplex PCR. The repertoire consists of 20,000 or so clones, with 86% occurring once and the leading ten covering around a sixth. Sequenced input: peripheral blood. These receptors were taken from a man in his sixties or seventies with acute or convalescent COVID-19. Each CDR3 is given with its conserved first and last residue. Each record gives: V gene, CDR3 length, D gene, J gene, clone size, CDR3 DNA, CDR3 protein. D genes are given only for firm matches. Not all rows give a size; the values are once, few, many and, for expanded clones, a class.

>TRBV27|14|.|TRBJ2-7|.
TGTGCCAGCAGTTCAGCGGAAAACTCCTACGAGCAGTACTTC
CASSSAENSYEQYF
>TRBV28|16|.|TRBJ2-3|.
TGTGCCAGCAGTCCTCGAGCAGCGGTTTGGACAGATACGCAGTATTTT
CASSPRAAVWTDTQYF
>TRBV15|15|.|TRBJ2-2|.
TGTGCCACCAGCAGAGGTCAGGGTGGGACCGGGGAGCTGTTTTTT
CATSRGQGGTGELFF
>TRBV28|14|.|TRBJ2-3|.
TGTGCCAGCAGCATGACCCAGGGCACAGATACGCAGTATTTT
CASSMTQGTDTQYF
>TRBV28|16|TRBD1|TRBJ1-2|.
TGTGCCAGCAGTTTATTGCCCGGGACAGGGGGCGGTGGCTACACCTTC
CASSLLPGTGGGGYTF
>TRBV6-4|14|.|TRBJ1-2|.
TGTGCCAGCAGTGTAGGTACGAGAGGCTATGGCTACACCTTC
CASSVGTRGYGYTF
>TRBV28|21|TRBD2|TRBJ2-7|.
TGTGCCAATCGCCCAGGGCCAAGGACTAGCGGGAGTATTCGAACGTTCTACGAGCAGTACTTC
CANRPGPRTSGSIRTFYEQYF
>TRBV5-5|13|.|TRBJ1-2|.
TGTGCCAGCAGCTTTCAGGGGAACTATGGCTACACCTTC
CASSFQGNYGYTF
>TRBV5-5|13|.|TRBJ2-2|.
TGTGCCAGCAGCTGGCAGGGGTCCGGGGAGCTGTTTTTT
CASSWQGSGELFF
>TRBV4-1|15|.|TRBJ2-6|once
TGCGCCAGCAGCCCCCCGGTGTCTGGGGCCAACGTCCTGACTTTC
CASSPPVSGANVLTF
>TRBV21-1|13|.|TRBJ2-7|.
TGTGCCGGTTCCGGGACAGCTTCCTACGAGCAGTACTTC
CAGSGTASYEQYF
>TRBV5-5|15|.|TRBJ1-1|.
TGTGCCAGCAGCTTGGATGGGGCCATGAACACTGAAGCTTTCTTT
CASSLDGAMNTEAFF
>TRBV6-1|16|.|TRBJ1-1|.
TGTGCCAGCAGTGACGCTAGGGTCCAGGGGAACACTGAAGCTTTCTTT
CASSDARVQGNTEAFF
>TRBV18|15|TRBD2|TRBJ2-3|once
TGTGCCAGCTCACCACCGGGGAGGGTCACAGATACGCAGTATTTT
CASSPPGRVTDTQYF
>TRBV6-4|15|.|TRBJ2-3|.
TGTGCCAGCAGCCCGGACTCCCTACTCCCAGATACGCAGTATTTT
CASSPDSLLPDTQYF
>TRBV14|13|.|TRBJ2-5|once
TGTGCCAGCAGCCAAGATAGGAGAGAGACCCAGTACTTC
CASSQDRRETQYF
>TRBV4-2|15|TRBD1|TRBJ2-7|.
TGTGCCAGCAGCCAAGAGCGGACAGGGGGCTACGAGCAGTACTTC
CASSQERTGGYEQYF
>TRBV27|16|TRBD1|TRBJ2-3|.
TGTGCCAGCAGGACCCCGACAGGGGGAGGCACAGATACGCAGTATTTT
CASRTPTGGGTDTQYF
>TRBV4-1|15|.|TRBJ1-2|.
TGCGCCAGCAGCTCAAACCCGGGTACAGGCAATGGTTACACCTTC
CASSSNPGTGNGYTF
>TRBV6-6|14|.|TRBJ2-3|.
TGTGCCAGCAGTTACGGGCAGGCTGCAGATACGCAGTATTTT
CASSYGQAADTQYF
>TRBV6-6|17|.|TRBJ1-5|few
TGTGCCAGCAGTCGCTACCCGGACAGTCTCGGCAATCAGCCCCAGCATTTT
CASSRYPDSLGNQPQHF
>TRBV9|15|.|TRBJ1-6|few
TGTGCCAGCAGCCTCGACGGCGACGGGGATTCACCCCTCCACTTT
CASSLDGDGDSPLHF
>TRBV19|17|.|TRBJ1-5|once
TGTGCCACCGGCGGGGCTATCGGCGATAAAAGCAATCAGCCCCAGCATTTT
CATGGAIGDKSNQPQHF
>TRBV5-4|14|TRBD1|TRBJ1-6|.
TGTGCCAGCAGTTGGGGACAGGGGGACTCACCCCTCCACTTT
CASSWGQGDSPLHF
>TRBV5-4|16|.|TRBJ2-2|.
TGTGCCAGCAGCCAGGGAGGCCCTGTCAAGTCCGGGGAGCTGTTTTTT
CASSQGGPVKSGELFF
>TRBV27|14|.|TRBJ2-2|.
TGTGCCAGCAGTTCAACAGGGATAACCGGGGAGCTGTTTTTT
CASSSTGITGELFF
>TRBV6-6|12|.|TRBJ2-7|.
TGTGCCAGCAGCCCGGGGTCTTACGAGCAGTACTTC
CASSPGSYEQYF
>TRBV29-1|11|TRBD1|TRBJ1-2|.
TGCAGTGGCCGACAGGGGGATGGCTACACCTTC
CSGRQGDGYTF
>TRBV28|12|.|TRBJ1-2|.
TGTGCCAGCACTCCCCCCCGAGGACAGCTGAGGTTC
CASTPPRGQLRF
>TRBV25-1|12|.|TRBJ2-5|.
TGTGCCAGCAGTGGGGAGACAGGAGCCCAGTACTTC
CASSGETGAQYF
>TRBV18|16|.|TRBJ2-7|.
TGTGCCAGCTCACCACAAAGCGCCTTTAGCTCCTACGAGCAGTACTTC
CASSPQSAFSSYEQYF
>TRBV4-3|18|TRBD1|TRBJ2-2|.
TGCGCCAGCAGCCTCCGGCCTCGAGGGGCAGGGGGCACCGGGGAGCTGTTTTTT
CASSLRPRGAGGTGELFF
>TRBV7-2|15|.|TRBJ2-7|.
TGTGCCAGCAGGATGACAGTGAGTGGTTTCTACGAGCAGTACTTC
CASRMTVSGFYEQYF
>TRBV6-2/TRBV6-3|16|.|TRBJ1-1|.
TGTGCCAGCAGTTACTCGTATCTCTCTCTTAACACTGAAGCTTTCTTT
CASSYSYLSLNTEAFF
>TRBV6-5|14|.|TRBJ2-1|.
TGTGCCAGCAGTTACTCTGCAGGGGTGGATGAGCAGTTCTTC
CASSYSAGVDEQFF
>TRBV7-8|16|TRBD1|TRBJ2-1|.
TGTGCCAGCAGCTTAGGGGACAGGGAATCCTACAATGAGCAGTTCTTC
CASSLGDRESYNEQFF
>TRBV15|14|.|TRBJ1-6|.
TGTGCCACCAAGATCGGACAGTTCAATTCACCCCTCCACTTT
CATKIGQFNSPLHF
>TRBV11-2|14|TRBD1|TRBJ2-3|.
TGTGCCAGCAGCTTGGAGAGGACAGGGAATACGCAGTATTTT
CASSLERTGNTQYF
>TRBV7-3|14|TRBD2|TRBJ2-5|.
TGTGCCAGCAGCTCCCTAGCGGGCCAAGAGACCCAGTACTTC
CASSSLAGQETQYF
>TRBV6-4|16|.|TRBJ1-2|.
TGTGCCAGCAGTGAGAGCGGGGCAGGGGTTTCCTATGGCTACACCTTC
CASSESGAGVSYGYTF
>TRBV6-5|15|.|TRBJ2-7|.
TGTGCCAGCAGTTACAGGCGGACAGTCTCCTACGAGCAGTACTTC
CASSYRRTVSYEQYF
>TRBV7-9|15|.|TRBJ1-1|few
TGTGCCAGCAGCTTAGCGGGCAGAGCGAACACTGAAGCTTTCTTT
CASSLAGRANTEAFF
>TRBV24-1|14|.|TRBJ2-5|.
TGTGCCACCAGTGATCCCGAGTTCCAAGAGACCCAGTACTTC
CATSDPEFQETQYF
>TRBV2|14|TRBD1|TRBJ2-5|.
TGTGCCAGCATTAACAGGGGTCTGTCCGAGACCCAGTACTTC
CASINRGLSETQYF
>TRBV7-3|15|.|TRBJ2-2|.
TGTGCCAGCAGCCCTATGGGACAGAACACCGGGGAGCTGTTTTTT
CASSPMGQNTGELFF